These 26 T cell receptor beta chains share one sample of origin, sequenced in a study of cytomegalovirus exposure and HLA in healthy donors. PCR amplification relied on 60 Vbeta primers (plus 13 Jbeta primers). Sequenced by immunoSEQ multiplex PCR; TCRdb stores in-frame clones only, minus some. The sample has some 100,000 clones, 75% to 85% seen once; the top ten hold 2.5% to 3.5%. Source material: PBMCs. These receptors all come from a male donor in good health and CMV-seropositive.

The chain is built from TRBV6-1 and TRBJ1-1; D is undetermined. Trimming stripped 9 bases from V and 1 base from J, with 6 bases between. CDR1 MNHNS and CDR2 SASEGT come from the germline V gene. The length of the CDR3 is 11 residues. The CDR3 nucleotides are TGTGCCAGTAGACAGAACACTGAAGCTTTCTTT. Its translation: CASRQNTEAFF.

This clone was recorded a few times. CDR3 amino acids: CASSEVGGNTEAFF. The CDR3 region has the DNA TGTGCCAGCAGTGAGGTCGGGGGGAACACTGAAGCTTTCTTT. The chain carries TRBV2 and TRBJ1-1, with D possibly matching TRBD1 (5 bases). From germline, CDR1 is SNHLY and CDR2 FYNNEI. V lost 3 bases and J lost 1, with 9 bases in between. The CDR3 is 14 residues long.

This clone appeared once. The chain uses TRBV19 and TRBJ2-7; D is perhaps TRBD1 (6 bases). The V end was cut by 5 bases, the J end by 0 bases, with 14 bases between. The CDR3 extends over 15 amino acids. Germline V CDR1 and CDR2: LNHDA, SQIVND (reference sequence). The CDR3 loop reads CASSPQGTLSYEQYF. Here the CDR3 DNA reads TGTGCCAGTAGTCCCCAAGGGACACTCTCCTACGAGCAGTACTTC.

This chain joins TRBV27 and TRBJ1-5; 7 bases are a match to TRBD1. Germline CDR1 and CDR2: MNHEY and SMNVEV (reference sequence). CDR3 length equals 16 residues. Losses at the gene ends were 4 bases for V and 4 bases for J; bases not matched to a gene: 10. CDR3 nucleotides: TGTGCCAGCAGTTCTACACAGGGGCCTCTTAATCAGCCCCAGCATTTT. This codes for CASSSTQGPLNQPQHF.

V and J are TRBV27 and TRBJ1-2; a weak D match, TRBD1 (6 bases). The CDR3 has 12 residues. Germline lookup yields CDR1 MNHEY and CDR2 SMNVEV (reference sequence). Trimming shortened V by 6 bases and J by 2 bases, and 7 bases separated the two germline ends. CDR3 bases: TGTGCCAGCAGAACAGGGAACTATGGCTACACCTTC. Translating gives CASRTGNYGYTF.

This clone was observed a single time. The chain carries TRBV4-2 and TRBJ2-7, with D possibly being TRBD1 (5 bases). Germline V lookup: CDR1 LGHNA, CDR2 YNFKEQ. This CDR3 has 14 amino acids. Trimming removed 4 bases at V and 4 bases at J, with 14 bases between. CDR3 region: CASSPSDPGYEQYF. CDR3 coding DNA: TGTGCCAGCAGCCCCTCCGATCCAGGGTACGAGCAGTACTTC.

The chain carries TRBV5-4 and TRBJ2-3; D not resolved. The CDR3 runs 13 residues. V lost 2 bases and J lost 2, with 6 bases in between. Germline V CDR1 and CDR2: SGHNT, YYREEE (reference sequence). The CDR3 loop reads CASSFADTDTQYF. CDR3 sequence (DNA): TGTGCCAGCAGCTTCGCAGACACAGATACGCAGTATTTT.

The CDR3 nucleotides read TGTGCCAGCACTTCTAGCAATCAGCCCCAGCATTTT. Translation gives CASTSSNQPQHF. The J gene is TRBJ1-5, the V gene TRBV7-8; D unresolved. This CDR3 region has 12 residues. V dropped 7 bases and J dropped 0 bases, with 4 bases sitting between them. CDR1 and CDR2 (germline): SGHVS, FQNEAQ.

The V gene is TRBV4-3, the J gene TRBJ2-7; 10 positions match TRBD1. Germline V lookup: CDR1 LGHNA, CDR2 YSLEER. J was trimmed by 2 bases and V by 4 bases; bases with no gene match: 8. The CDR3 runs to 16 residues. The CDR3 is CASSPAPGTGAYEQYF. In nucleotides, the CDR3 is TGCGCCAGCAGCCCGGCGCCCGGGACAGGGGCCTACGAGCAGTACTTC.

This clone was seen only once. The V call is TRBV5-6, the J call TRBJ1-2, with no clear D. CDR3 length: 13 residues. Germline lookup yields CDR1 SGHDT and CDR2 YYEEEE. Trimming pared 0 bases from V and 7 bases from J, leaving 10 bases between. CDR3 nucleotide sequence: TGTGCCAGCAGCTTGGGGCAGGCCGCTGGCTACACCTTC. Translation: CASSLGQAAGYTF.

This clone was observed once. This chain joins TRBV21-1 and TRBJ2-2; TRBD2 is taken as the D call from the table, unchecked against the DNA. TRBV21-1 is classified as a pseudogene. The CDR3 totals 19 residues. This chain's CDR3 is CASSKALQERKRNTGELFF. Written as DNA, the CDR3 is TGTGCCAGCAGCAAAGCGCTTCAGGAGCGGAAGCGGAACACCGGGGAGCTGTTTTTT.

Notes on this clone: Additional DNA sequences in this sample encode the identical CDR3. The V call is TRBV5-1, the J call TRBJ1-6; perhaps TRBD1 as D (6 bases). V shed 0 bases and J shed 10 bases, with 11 bases lying between them. The germline CDR1 and CDR2 sequences are SGHRS and YFSETQ. CDR3 length equals 14 residues. CDR3 in DNA: TGCGCCAGCAGCTTGGACAGGGAGGGATCACCCCTCCACTTT. Protein product: CASSLDREGSPLHF. Looking up the rest from reference TRBV5-1 and TRBJ1-6 gives the full variable domain: KAGVTQTPRYLIKTRGQQVTLSCSPISGHRSVSWYQQTPGQGLQFLFEYFSETQRNKGNFPGRFSGRQFSNSRSEMNVSTLELGDSALYLCASSLDREGSPLHFGNGTRLTVT.

The rearrangement joins TRBV6-6 to TRBJ1-3; possibly TRBD1 for D (5 bases). Germline CDR1 is MNHNY and CDR2 is SVGAGI (reference sequence). V was trimmed by 6 bases and J by 0 bases, leaving 15 bases between them. This CDR3 spans 16 amino acids. CDR3 sequence reads: CASSHGGTSSGNTIYF. DNA for the CDR3: TGTGCCAGCAGCCACGGGGGAACGTCCTCTGGAAACACCATATATTTT.

V usage is TRBV5-1 and J usage is TRBJ2-3; 12 nucleotides agree with TRBD1. Unmatched junction bases numbered 5, after V lost 0 bases and J lost 3 bases. The CDR3 contains 17 residues. Germline CDR1 and CDR2: SGHRS and YFSETQ. The CDR3 nucleotides read TGCGCCAGCAGCTTGGCGGGGGACAGGGGGCAGACAGATACGCAGTATTTT. This translates into CASSLAGDRGQTDTQYF.

This chain connects TRBV21-1 to TRBJ2-7; TRBD2 was called by the table and not checked on the DNA. TRBV21-1 is a listed pseudogene. This CDR3 is built from 15 residues. Here the CDR3 reads CASSLRGCQVGEQYF. The CDR3 DNA reads as TGTGCCAGCAGCCTTCGAGGTTGTCAAGTCGGCGAGCAGTACTTC.

This chain joins TRBV5-4 and TRBJ2-3, with 7 bases fitting TRBD2. In germline, CDR1 is SGHNT, CDR2 YYREEE (reference sequence). The CDR3 has 16 amino acids. Trimming removed 4 bases from V and 0 bases from J; junction bases left unmatched: 8. In DNA, the CDR3 is TGTGCCAGCAGCCTCCGCCGGCGGGGGAGCACAGATACGCAGTATTTT. Its protein is CASSLRRRGSTDTQYF.

The chain couples TRBV13 to TRBJ1-3; TRBD1 is a possible D gene (5 bases). This CDR3 comprises 17 residues. The V end was cut by 4 bases, the J end by 4 bases, with 20 bases between. Germline V gene sequence: CDR1 PRHDT, CDR2 FYEKMQ (reference sequence). The chain's CDR3 is CASSSDYRLSEGNTIYF. The DNA for the CDR3 is TGTGCCAGCAGCTCAGATTACAGGCTTTCAGAAGGAAACACCATATATTTT.

The chain links TRBV29-1 to TRBJ2-7; 10 bases line up with TRBD1. The germline gives CDR1 SQVTM, CDR2 ANQGSEA. With 2 bases clipped from V and 1 base from J, the junction kept 2 bases outside the gene matches. The CDR3 length is 14 residues. CDR3 sequence: CSVELGQGSYEQYF. DNA for the CDR3: TGCAGCGTTGAACTGGGACAGGGGTCCTACGAGCAGTACTTC.

V usage is TRBV5-4 and J usage is TRBJ1-6; D may be TRBD1 (5 bases). Germline V CDR1 and CDR2: SGHNT, YYREEE (reference sequence). Deletions cut 4 bases from V and 9 bases from J, with 20 bases between. The CDR3 totals 16 residues. The CDR3 DNA is TGTGCCAGCAGCGACGGCGGGGACCCCAGGAGTTCACCCCTCCACTTT. Protein sequence: CASSDGGDPRSSPLHF.

The chain combines TRBV6-5 with TRBJ2-3; D may be TRBD2 (6 bases). Trimming shortened V by 5 bases and J by 0 bases, and 12 bases separated the two germline ends. This CDR3 has 15 amino acids. Germline V CDR1 and CDR2: MNHEY, SVGAGI. The CDR3, as DNA: TGTGCCAGCAGTCGGGGACTGGATAGCACAGATACGCAGTATTTT. Translating gives CASSRGLDSTDTQYF.

CDR3 in amino acids: CASSSTGTGFTGELFF. The CDR3 region has the DNA TGTGCCAGCAGCTCAACCGGGACAGGGTTCACCGGGGAGCTGTTTTTT. The V call is TRBV7-3, the J call TRBJ2-2, with TRBD1 identical over 9 bases. Germline CDR1 is SGHTA and CDR2 is FQGTGA. The CDR3 has 16 residues. Trimming cost V 4 bases and J 4 bases; bases outside gene matches: 7.

As to this clone: The germline gene is not matched at one end of the junction; a read error may be the cause. The J gene is TRBJ2-7, the V gene TRBV7-7, with 7 bases that match TRBD1. Germline-derived CDR1 and CDR2 are SSHAT and FNYEAQ (reference sequence). CDR3 size: 14 residues. The CDR3, as DNA: TGTGCTAGCAGCTTGAGGTTTCGGGACAGCGAGCAGTACTTC. This gives the protein CASSLRFRDSEQYF.

This sequence joins TRBV19 and TRBJ1-5, with 8 bases lining up with TRBD1. In germline, CDR1 is LNHDA, CDR2 SQIVND (reference sequence). This CDR3 has 14 residues. J was trimmed by 3 bases and V by 6 bases; bases with no gene match: 4. DNA for the CDR3: TGTGCCAGTAGAGGACAGGGTTACAATCAGCCCCAGCATTTT. It specifies CASRGQGYNQPQHF.

The chain links TRBV5-1 to TRBJ2-7; 7 bases are shared with TRBD1. The CDR3 has 14 residues. Trimming cost V 1 base and J 3 bases; bases outside gene matches: 4. CDR1 and CDR2 (germline): SGHRS, YFSETQ. Here the CDR3 DNA reads TGCGCCAGCAGCTTGAGGACAGGCTTCTACGAGCAGTACTTC. Its protein product is CASSLRTGFYEQYF.

The rearrangement uses TRBV5-1 and TRBJ1-2, with TRBD1 matching over 9 bases. Germline values: CDR1 SGHRS, CDR2 YFSETQ. The CDR3 loop spans 14 amino acids. The V segment lost 0 bases and the J segment 6 bases; nucleotides outside the gene matches: 3. CDR3 residues: CASSLVGQGNGYTF. CDR3 nucleotides: TGCGCCAGCAGCTTGGTGGGACAGGGTAATGGCTACACCTTC.

The chain combines TRBV5-1 with TRBJ1-2, with TRBD1 matching 7 bases. CDR1 is SGHRS, CDR2 YFSETQ, per germline. The length of the CDR3 is 15 residues. After removal of 2 bases from V and 2 bases from J, the junction contained 6 bases not matched to a gene. The CDR3 DNA is TGCGCCAGCAGCTTAGAGACAGGGCGCAACTATGGCTACACCTTC. Translating gives CASSLETGRNYGYTF. Complete variable domain (other parts from reference TRBV5-1 and TRBJ1-2): KAGVTQTPRYLIKTRGQQVTLSCSPISGHRSVSWYQQTPGQGLQFLFEYFSETQRNKGNFPGRFSGRQFSNSRSEMNVSTLELGDSALYLCASSLETGRNYGYTFGSGTRLTVV.